This TCR beta chain stems from a study of Ad26.COV2.S vaccination and SARS-CoV-2 variants. About the research overall: In the COV1001 trial, the donor was in the Ad26.COV2.S arm. In the study, Ad26.COV2.S was injected intramuscularly once, or twice 56 days apart. Whole-study results and caveats: Vaccine recipients posted higher spike-specific TCR breadth than their placebo counterparts.

Germline lookup yields CDR1 GTSNPN and CDR2 SVGIG (reference sequence). With 5 bases clipped from V and 4 bases from J, the junction kept 7 bases outside the gene matches. The CDR3 has 13 residues. This table comes from immunoSEQ multiplex PCR, and its TCRdb copy is limited to in-frame clones, with some not included. Among 300,000 to 400,000 clones listed, roughly 84% were seen once. Concerning this clone itself: What it recognizes is unknown.

The treatment denotes: some 20 received Ad26.COV2.S at low or high dose, single or two shots; several received placebo; per-sample allocation not given. Material that was analyzed had been drawn on day 63 after the first vaccine or placebo injection. This rearrangement joins TRBV30 to TRBJ1-2, with 7 bases aligning to TRBD1. This TCR came from a person aged 18-60 years who received the Ad26.COV2.S COVID-19 vaccine or a placebo. Sequencing used peripheral blood, obtained in a trial of Ad26.COV2.S vaccine versus placebo. In nucleotides, the CDR3 is TGTGCCTGGGGTTCAGGGGGTCGCTATGGCTACACCTTC. Translation gives CAWGSGGRYGYTF.